Shown below are 21 T cell receptor beta chains from a single sample sequenced in a study of cytomegalovirus exposure and HLA in healthy donors. Primers included in the PCR were 60 Vbeta and 13 Jbeta primers. The repertoire was sequenced with immunoSEQ multiplex PCR; TCRdb's copy has only in-frame clones and lacks some. The sample consists of more than 95,000 clones, over 65% of them appearing once. Input material: PBMCs. The receptor set was obtained from a man aged 40-49 years in good health and CMV-seropositive.

This sequence joins TRBV19 and TRBJ1-2; possible D gene TRBD1, 5 bases. V lost 7 bases to trimming and J lost 6 bases, with 18 bases between them. The CDR3 has 14 residues. Germline values: CDR1 LNHDA, CDR2 SQIVND (reference sequence). This CDR3 reads CASTSPGLEHGYTF. The CDR3 DNA sequence: TGTGCCAGTACCTCGCCGGGACTGGAACATGGCTACACCTTC.

This chain uses TRBV27 with TRBJ1-2; a possible D gene is TRBD1 (5 bases). Trimming stripped 5 bases from V and 8 bases from J, with 12 bases between. The germline CDR1 and CDR2 sequences are MNHEY and SMNVEV (reference sequence). This CDR3 has 12 residues. The CDR3 coding sequence is TGTGCCAGCAGTCCAGGGTTGGGAGGCTACACCTTC. It is translated as CASSPGLGGYTF.

V gene TRBV27 combines with J gene TRBJ1-5, with D possibly matching TRBD1 (6 bases). V lost 6 bases to trimming and J lost 4 bases, with 19 bases between them. The germline CDR1 and CDR2 sequences are MNHEY and SMNVEV (reference sequence). The CDR3 loop spans 16 amino acids. CDR3 residues: CASSLVGGAWNQPQHF. In DNA, the CDR3 is TGTGCCAGCAGCCTAGTAGGGGGGGCCTGGAATCAGCCCCAGCATTTT.

V and J are TRBV5-1 and TRBJ1-1; unclear D gene. V was clipped by 0 bases and J by 3 bases, with 6 bases between them. Germline values: CDR1 SGHRS, CDR2 YFSETQ. The CDR3 has 13 residues. CDR3: CASSLAGDTEAFF. CDR3 DNA sequence: TGCGCCAGCAGCTTGGCGGGAGACACTGAAGCTTTCTTT.

The V call is TRBV4-3, the J call TRBJ1-2; no definite D call. The V and J ends lost 0 bases and 5 bases respectively, with 10 bases between them. The CDR3 loop spans 14 amino acids. Germline lookup yields CDR1 LGHNA and CDR2 YSLEER. CDR3 sequence: CASSQDSPGYGYTF. The DNA of the CDR3 is TGCGCCAGCAGCCAAGATTCCCCGGGATATGGCTACACCTTC.

This clone has only a few counts. V is TRBV30 and J is TRBJ2-7; 8 bases are shared with TRBD1. Germline loops: CDR1 GTSNPN, CDR2 SVGIG (reference sequence). The ends lost 2 bases at V and 6 bases at J; junction bases unmatched: 9. The CDR3 totals 14 residues. CDR3 DNA sequence: TGTGCCTGGAGTCCCGGGACAGGTATTGGCGAGCAGTACTTC. Encoded protein: CAWSPGTGIGEQYF. The full variable domain, rest sourced from reference TRBV30 and TRBJ2-7, is SQTIHQWPATLVQPVGSPLSLECTVEGTSNPNLYWYRQAAGRGLQLLFYSVGIGQISSEVPQNLSASRPQDRQFILSSKKLLLSDSGFYLCAWSPGTGIGEQYFGPGTRLTVT.

The V gene is TRBV6-5, the J gene TRBJ2-7; 9 bases map to TRBD1. The CDR3 runs to 13 residues. The ends lost 6 bases at V and 5 bases at J; junction bases unmatched: 5. The germline V gene has CDR1 MNHEY and CDR2 SVGAGI. The CDR3 loop reads CASSRDRANEQYF. The CDR3 DNA reads TGTGCCAGCAGCAGGGACAGGGCCAACGAGCAGTACTTC.

This chain uses TRBV19 with TRBJ2-1; 12 positions agree with TRBD2. Germline loops: CDR1 LNHDA, CDR2 SQIVND (reference sequence). With 5 bases clipped from V and 0 bases from J, the junction kept 14 bases outside the gene matches. This CDR3 comprises 20 residues. Here the CDR3 DNA reads TGTGCCAGTAGTCCTCACCCCCTAGCGGGGGGGCTCACCTCCTACAATGAGCAGTTCTTC. It yields the protein CASSPHPLAGGLTSYNEQFF.

The chain has TRBV4-2 and TRBJ2-5; 11 positions match TRBD2. This CDR3 has 18 residues. V lost 3 bases to trimming and J lost 5 bases; unmatched junction nucleotides: 14. CDR1 and CDR2 (germline): LGHNA, YNFKEQ. CDR3 sequence reads: CASSHPTRSGGASETQYF. The CDR3 DNA sequence: TGTGCCAGCAGCCATCCTACCCGTAGCGGGGGGGCCTCGGAGACCCAGTACTTC.

V gene TRBV5-6 combines with J gene TRBJ2-3; TRBD1 agrees at 7 bases. Per germline, CDR1 SGHDT and CDR2 YYEEEE. The J segment lost 5 bases and the V segment lost 5 bases, leaving 11 bases of the junction unmatched. This CDR3 is built from 15 residues. CDR3 bases: TGTGCCAGCAGTCACGCGACAGGGTCGGGAGATACGCAGTATTTT. Amino acids: CASSHATGSGDTQYF.

The chain uses TRBV4-3 and TRBJ1-5; weak D call: TRBD1 (5 bases). V lost 1 base and J lost 2, with 9 bases in between. Germline loops: CDR1 LGHNA, CDR2 YSLEER. The CDR3 is 15 residues long. Here the CDR3 DNA reads TGCGCCAGCAGCCAAGTTCTAGGGGGCAATCAGCCCCAGCATTTT. The encoded protein is CASSQVLGGNQPQHF.

V and J are TRBV5-4 and TRBJ1-2; the match to TRBD1 covers 7 bases. This CDR3 is built from 14 residues. J lost 4 bases, V lost 4 bases, and 7 bases had no gene match. Germline CDR1 is SGHNT and CDR2 is YYREEE (reference sequence). In nucleotides, the CDR3 is TGTGCCAGCAGCGCCGGACAGGAGCTCTATGGCTACACCTTC. This gives the protein CASSAGQELYGYTF.

The chain recombines TRBV29-1 with TRBJ2-5; 9 bases align to TRBD1. The J call may not be correct, given that the DNA end is closer to TRBJ2-7. CDR1 SQVTM and CDR2 ANQGSEA come from the germline V gene. This CDR3 is built from 13 residues. CDR3 DNA sequence: TGCAGCGTTGTGGACAGGGGCTACTACGAGCAGTACTTC. The encoded protein is CSVVDRGYYEQYF.

This clone has a handful of counts. The CDR3 DNA follows: TGCGCCAGCAGCCAAAATGGGGCGGGGGGGTCCTACAATGAGCAGTTCTTC. Translation: CASSQNGAGGSYNEQFF. The chain is built from TRBV4-1 and TRBJ2-1; 9 bases are shared with TRBD2. Germline loops: CDR1 MGHRA, CDR2 YSYEKL. The J segment lost 1 base and the V segment lost 2 bases, leaving 6 bases of the junction unmatched. This CDR3 is built from 17 residues.

The rearrangement uses TRBV11-1 and TRBJ2-5; D is perhaps TRBD1 (7 bases). Germline loops: CDR1 SGHAT, CDR2 FQDESV (reference sequence). The CDR3 has 13 residues. V dropped 6 bases and J dropped 8 bases, with 16 bases sitting between them. The DNA for the CDR3 is TGTGCCAGCAGGAGAGCAGGGGGGCAAACCCAGTACTTC. This codes for CASRRAGGQTQYF.

Only a few counts were recorded for this clone. V is TRBV6-5 and J is TRBJ2-3; D might be TRBD1 (6 bases). Germline-derived CDR1 and CDR2 are MNHEY and SVGAGI. CDR3 length equals 15 residues. Between the trimmed V and J ends, which lost 6 bases and 2 bases, there was a span of 15 bases. CDR3 residues: CASRRSGTNTDTQYF. As DNA, the CDR3 is TGTGCCAGCAGACGTTCCGGGACAAACACAGATACGCAGTATTTT.

The chain has TRBV5-1 and TRBJ2-2; 8 nucleotides line up with TRBD1. The CDR3 is 16 residues long. V shed 1 base and J 4 bases; nucleotides not matched to a gene: 6. CDR1 and CDR2 from the germline V gene are SGHRS and YFSETQ. The CDR3 spells CASSLQGAVGTGELFF. DNA for the CDR3: TGCGCCAGCAGCTTGCAGGGGGCGGTAGGCACCGGGGAGCTGTTTTTT.

V and J are TRBV25-1 and TRBJ2-1; 9 bases are a match to TRBD2. The CDR3 has 15 residues. J lost 3 bases, V lost 4 bases, and 4 bases had no gene match. Germline values: CDR1 MGHDK, CDR2 SYGVNS. CDR3: CASSVPLAGYNEQFF. In DNA form, the CDR3 reads TGTGCCAGCAGTGTACCACTAGCGGGCTACAATGAGCAGTTCTTC.

This clone is categorized as medium-sized. J is TRBJ2-1 and V is TRBV11-2; TRBD2 aligns across 15 bases. V was pared by 5 bases and J by 9 bases, with 8 bases of the junction left unmatched. Germline lookup yields CDR1 SGHAT and CDR2 FQNNGV. The CDR3 consists of 16 residues. The CDR3 spells CASSPGLAGGHSEQFF. The DNA for the CDR3 is TGTGCCAGCAGCCCCGGACTAGCGGGGGGGCACAGTGAGCAGTTCTTC.

This clone has only a few counts. The J gene is TRBJ2-1, the V gene TRBV9, with 12 bases aligning to TRBD2. Germline lookup yields CDR1 SGDLS and CDR2 YYNGEE. The CDR3 is made up of 16 amino acids. With 1 base clipped from V and 7 bases from J, the junction kept 6 bases outside the gene matches. Here the CDR3 DNA reads TGTGCCAGCAGCGTATACGGACTAGCGGGAAGGAATGAGCAGTTCTTC. This gives the protein CASSVYGLAGRNEQFF.

About this clone: No DNA is shown, since the ends of the CDR3 on it are uncertain; the CDR3 is the one TCRdb lists. J is TRBJ1-1 and V is TRBV5-6. Germline loops: CDR1 SGHDT, CDR2 YYEEEE. Including both end residues, the CDR3 is 16 amino acids long. This CDR3 reads CASSPLSQRSVPEAFF.